This TCR beta chain was obtained from a study of beta chain features in type 1 diabetes. At the level of the study: No patient-donor differences in age, gender, total cells or subset yield.

This clone was seen more than once but under ten times. Its antigen is not known. Study-level findings and limits: The influence of HLA type on TCRB rearrangement stayed undetermined. People with Type 1 diabetes carried modestly yet significantly shorter TCRB CDR3s in all four CD4+ subsets.

Reverse transcription of all isolated RNA meant that expressed TCRB transcripts were sequenced. Regulatory, naive and central memory T cell samples averaged about 3.57 million reads. Profiled with immunoSEQ multiplex PCR; TCRdb holds only in-frame clones, not every one. The table has 250,000 or so clones, around 21% seen once; the top ten hold 0.028%. Germline-derived CDR1 and CDR2 are SGHTA and FQGNSA. The CDR3 length is 11 residues. Trimming took 7 bases from V and 2 from J, leaving 5 bases between them. The clonotype originates from a woman in her forties with type 1 diabetes. The chain combines TRBV7-2 with TRBJ2-5; D not certain. The specimen was naive CD4+ T cells from blood. The CDR3: CASTLQETQYF. CDR3 bases: TGTGCCAGCACCCTACAAGAGACCCAGTACTTC.